These T cell receptor beta chains were read from a single sample in a study of blood T cell repertoires in COVID-19. The assay was immunoSEQ multiplex PCR, and TCRdb's table has in-frame clones only and misses some. The sample lists 90,000 to 150,000 clones, around 87% occurring once. The material sequenced was peripheral blood. These receptors all come from a woman aged 50 to 60 with acute or convalescent COVID-19. CDR3s include the opening cysteine and the closing phenylalanine or tryptophan. The D gene is left open where the match is weak. For some rows the clone size is stated as once, few or many, or as a class when expanded; others skip it.

TRBV18,TRBD1,TRBJ1-6,.,CASSQLDRESPLHF,TGTGCCAGCTCACAGCTCGACAGGGAATCACCCCTCCACTTT
TRBV18,TRBD2,TRBJ2-1,.,CASSPGTSDEQFF,TGTGCCAGCTCACCTGGGACTAGCGATGAGCAGTTCTTC
TRBV12-3/TRBV12-4,.,TRBJ2-1,.,CASSYYNEQFF,TGTGCCAGCTCTTACTACAATGAGCAGTTCTTC
TRBV10-3,.,TRBJ2-7,few,CAIQGSSYEQYF,TGTGCCATTCAGGGGAGCTCCTACGAGCAGTACTTC
TRBV19,.,TRBJ1-5,.,CASSLGSVERQPQHF,TGTGCCAGTAGCCTCGGGAGTGTGGAGAGGCAGCCCCAGCATTTT
TRBV7-2,.,TRBJ1-2,.,CASSFRDTTNYGYTF,TGTGCCAGCAGCTTCCGGGACACAACTAACTATGGCTACACCTTC
TRBV6-2/TRBV6-3,.,TRBJ1-2,.,CASSRDRTYGYTF,TGTGCCAGCAGTCGCGACAGGACCTATGGCTACACCTTC
TRBV30,.,TRBJ2-6,once,CAWKLGPAPGANVLTF,TGTGCCTGGAAGCTGGGCCCCGCGCCTGGGGCCAACGTCCTGACTTTC
TRBV7-9,TRBD1,TRBJ1-2,.,CASSRDRGKDGYTF,TGTGCCAGCAGCCGAGACAGGGGAAAAGATGGCTACACCTTC
TRBV9,TRBD1,TRBJ1-4,.,CASSLRDRAEKLFF,TGTGCCAGCAGCCTCCGCGACAGGGCCGAAAAACTGTTTTTT
TRBV6-2/TRBV6-3,TRBD2,TRBJ2-2,.,CASSSLALNTGELFF,TGTGCCAGCAGTTCACTAGCGCTCAACACCGGGGAGCTGTTTTTT
TRBV6-5,.,TRBJ1-2,.,CASSYREGYGYTF,TGTGCCAGCAGTTACAGAGAGGGCTATGGCTACACCTTC
TRBV5-6,.,TRBJ1-2,.,CASSSPGYGYTF,TGTGCCAGCAGCTCACCAGGGTATGGCTACACCTTC